This note documents a single TCR beta chain sequence. Antigen specificity is unknown. The ends were cut back, 6 bases at V and 7 bases at J, with 12 bases in the middle. CDR3 length: 13 amino acids. The germline V gene encodes CDR1 SSHAT and CDR2 FNYEAQ (reference sequence). Time point described: cycle 4 day 1 (C4D1), after more than 5 weeks of nivolumab. All trial patients relapsed after autologous stem cell transplantation. These data are taken from a study of PD-1 blockade in classical Hodgkin lymphoma. Study overall: Administration of nivolumab to patients was at 3 mg/kg intravenously every 2 weeks. Notes on the study in general: Sources of repertoire differences remain undefined, possibly disease activity or prior therapy. Whoever responded completely had baseline diversity much like that seen in newly diagnosed patients. According to reports, newly diagnosed patients had lower baseline TCR diversity than healthy donors, and relapsed/refractory patients had lower baseline TCR diversity still.

Profiled with immunoSEQ multiplex PCR; TCRdb holds only in-frame clones, not every one. The data hold around 45,000 clones, with around 80% observed a single time. J is TRBJ2-2 and V is TRBV7-7; possibly TRBD1 for D (6 bases). The sequence was obtained from a human donor with classical Hodgkin lymphoma. Sequenced material: peripheral blood mononuclear cells (PBMCs), taken before the fourth cycle of nivolumab. This CDR3 reads CASSLEGGGELFF. CDR3 sequence (DNA): TGTGCCAGCAGTCTAGAAGGGGGCGGGGAGCTGTTTTTT. Supplemented by reference TRBV7-7 and TRBJ2-2, the full variable domain reads GAGVSQSPRYKVTKRGQDVTLRCDPISSHATLYWYQQALGQGPEFLTYFNYEAQPDKSGLPSDRFSAERPEGSISTLTIQRTEQRDSAMYRCASSLEGGGELFFGEGSRLTVL.